This is a list of T cell receptor beta chains from one sample in a study of cytomegalovirus exposure and HLA in healthy donors. Sequencing used immunoSEQ multiplex PCR; TCRdb keeps in-frame clones, though not all of them. Counted here are a few hundred thousand clones, roughly four fifths occurring once; the ten biggest clones make up 0.22%. Input material: PBMCs. These receptors came from a girl aged 2-15 years in good health and CMV-seronegative. Each CDR3 is given with its conserved first and last residue. The D gene is left open where the match is weak. Clone size is given for some rows only: seen once, a few or many times, or a class if the clone is expanded.

j_gene,v_gene,d_gene,abundance,CDR3nt,CDR3aa
TRBJ2-7,TRBV5-6,NA,NA,TGTGCCAGCAGCTTGCCTCCGGGCCCATATTTCCGGGACTACGAGCAGTACTTC,CASSLPPGPYFRDYEQYF
TRBJ2-3,TRBV23-1,NA,NA,TGCGCCAGCAGTCAATCAAGGGGCCCAGATACGCAGTATTTT,CASSQSRGPDTQYF
TRBJ2-1,TRBV25-1,NA,NA,TGTGCCAGCAGTGAATTGGGCGGGACCATCTACAATGAGCAGTTCTTC,CASSELGGTIYNEQFF
TRBJ2-7,TRBV7-2,NA,NA,TGTGCCAGCAGCTTAGGGCTCACTAGTTCCTACGAGCAGTACTTC,CASSLGLTSSYEQYF
TRBJ2-1,TRBV4-1,TRBD2,NA,TGCGCCTATATTGGGGGCGGGGGGGGCTACAATGAGCAGTTCTTC,CAYIGGGGGYNEQFF
TRBJ1-1,TRBV6-5,TRBD1,NA,TGTGCCAGCAGTCCAAGAGACAGGGGTAACACTGAAGCTTTCTTT,CASSPRDRGNTEAFF
TRBJ1-4,TRBV9,NA,NA,TGTGCCAGCAGCGTAGCTCAAGGGGCAACTAATGAAAAACTGTTTTTT,CASSVAQGATNEKLFF
TRBJ2-5,TRBV5-1,TRBD2,NA,TGCGCCAGCAGCCCCACAGCGGGAATGTCAGAGACCCAGTACTTC,CASSPTAGMSETQYF
TRBJ1-6,TRBV11-2,NA,NA,TGTGCCAGCAGCTATACAGGGACAAATTCACCCCTCCACTTT,CASSYTGTNSPLHF
TRBJ2-1,TRBV19,TRBD2,NA,TGTGCCAGTAGTATGGCGGGGGGCTTGTCCTACAATGAGCAGTTCTTC,CASSMAGGLSYNEQFF
TRBJ1-2,TRBV7-9,TRBD1,few,TGTGCCAGCAGCGACACAGGGGGGCCCTATGGCTACACCTTC,CASSDTGGPYGYTF
TRBJ2-3,TRBV7-3,NA,NA,TGTGCCAGCAGCACCCCGGGGTCCCGCACAGATACGCAGTATTTT,CASSTPGSRTDTQYF
TRBJ2-7,TRBV18,TRBD2,NA,TGTGCCAGCTCACCAGGGATAGCGGGAGCTGGTAACGAGCAGTACTTC,CASSPGIAGAGNEQYF
TRBJ2-5,TRBV7-9,TRBD2,NA,TGTGCCAGCAGCTCCGGACTAGCGGGGGGTCCGGAGACCCAGTACTTC,CASSSGLAGGPETQYF
TRBJ2-7,TRBV6-1,TRBD1,NA,TGTGCCAGCCTGACAGGGGCAGGCTACGAGCAGTACTTC,CASLTGAGYEQYF
TRBJ2-1,TRBV5-4,TRBD2,few,TGTGCCAGCAGCGGGCCGGAGACTAGCGCGAGGGATGAGCAGTTCTTC,CASSGPETSARDEQFF
TRBJ1-2,TRBV6-1,TRBD1,NA,TGTGCCAGCAGTGGGGGGACAGTCAACTATGGCTACACCTTC,CASSGGTVNYGYTF
TRBJ2-1,TRBV9,NA,once,TGTGCCAGCAGCGTAGGAATTCGGGGTACACCCTGGGATGAGCAGTTCTTC,CASSVGIRGTPWDEQFF
TRBJ2-5,TRBV5-1,NA,NA,TGCGCCAGCAGCCCAACTAGCAGCCAAGAGACCCAGTACTTC,CASSPTSSQETQYF
TRBJ2-7,TRBV27,TRBD2,NA,TGTGCCAGCAGTTTAAGCGGGGGTTCCTACGAGCAGTACTTC,CASSLSGGSYEQYF
TRBJ2-1,TRBV6-1,TRBD2,NA,TGTGCCAGCAGTGAAGGGGGACTACCTTGGAATGAGCAGTTCTTC,CASSEGGLPWNEQFF
TRBJ2-1,TRBV29-1,TRBD2,few,TGCAGCGGAAGGACTAGCGGGAGGAATGAGCAGTTCTTC,CSGRTSGRNEQFF
TRBJ2-7,TRBV27,NA,few,TGTGCCAGCAGCCATAACAACTACGAGCAGTACTTC,CASSHNNYEQYF
TRBJ2-3,TRBV25-1,TRBD2,once,TGTGCCAGCAGCGGGACTAGCGGGAGGTTGGGCACAGATACGCAGTATTTT,CASSGTSGRLGTDTQYF
TRBJ2-1,TRBV4-1,TRBD1,NA,TGCGCCAGCAGCCAACTACTTTCGGCAGGGGGTGGAAATGAGCAGTTCTTC,CASSQLLSAGGGNEQFF
TRBJ2-7,TRBV6-5,TRBD1,NA,TGTGCCAGCAGTTTCAACAGGGGGCAGAACGAGCAGTACTTC,CASSFNRGQNEQYF
TRBJ1-1,TRBV7-9,TRBD1,NA,TGTGCCAGCAGCAAAAGGACAGGGCCCATGAACACTGAAGCTTTCTTT,CASSKRTGPMNTEAFF
TRBJ1-2,TRBV29-1,NA,NA,TGCAGCGTTCTCACCGAAACCCGGGGGGTTTATGGCTACACCTTC,CSVLTETRGVYGYTF
TRBJ2-3,TRBV23-1,TRBD1,NA,TGCGCCAACAGTCGAGAGTACAGGGGGAGGACAGATACGCAGTATTTT,CANSREYRGRTDTQYF
TRBJ2-7,TRBV6-1,NA,NA,TGTGCCAGCAGTGCTACAGGAACCTACGAGCAGTACTTC,CASSATGTYEQYF
TRBJ1-2,TRBV6-1,TRBD1,NA,TGTGCCAGCAGTGAAGGAAGGACAGGTTATGGCTACACCTTC,CASSEGRTGYGYTF
TRBJ2-2,TRBV7-9,NA,NA,TGTGCCAGCAGCAGAACAGGGTTCGGGGAGCTGTTTTTT,CASSRTGFGELFF
TRBJ2-1,TRBV2,NA,NA,TGTGCCAGCAGTATATACCCTAGGGGTAATGAGCAGTTCTTC,CASSIYPRGNEQFF
TRBJ2-7,TRBV5-3,TRBD2,NA,TGTGCCAGAAGCTCCGGTCGGGGAGCGGGAGGGATTTCCTACGAGCAGTACTTC,CARSSGRGAGGISYEQYF
TRBJ1-2,TRBV19,TRBD1,NA,TGTGCCAGTAGTAGAGACAGGGCTGGGGACTACACCTTC,CASSRDRAGDYTF
TRBJ2-7,TRBV5-6,NA,NA,TGTGCCAGCAGCTGGGGGGACGGTTCCTACGAGCAGTACTTC,CASSWGDGSYEQYF
TRBJ2-3,TRBV5-1,NA,NA,TGCGCCAGCAGCTTGGGGGAGGGGGGGGTCTTCACAGATACGCAGTATTTT,CASSLGEGGVFTDTQYF
TRBJ2-5,TRBV7-9,NA,NA,TGTGCCAGCAGCTTACTCCCGGGGAAAGAGACCCAGTACTTC,CASSLLPGKETQYF
TRBJ1-1,TRBV13,NA,NA,TGTGCCAGCAGCTTATACCCCAAAGGTTCTCGGGTCGGAGCTTTCTTT,CASSLYPKGSRVGAFF
TRBJ2-2,TRBV27,TRBD2,NA,TGTGCCAGCAGTTTGGTGGCGGGAGGAATCACCGGGGAGCTGTTTTTT,CASSLVAGGITGELFF